This T cell receptor beta chain came from a study of regulatory T cells in long-lasting Graves disease. CDR3-region Arm-PCR and iRepertoire HTBI primers produced the TCR beta libraries. TCRdb reprocessed the multiplex PCR reads via MiXCR and lists one record per CDR3 protein. The sample records around 460,000 distinct CDR3 sequences, 20% to 25% being singletons. Losses at the gene ends were 3 bases for V and 8 bases for J; bases not matched to a gene: 4. This CDR3 is 14 amino acids long. Germline V gene lookup returns CDR1 SGHTA and CDR2 FQGNSA. Indicated time point: persistent/refractory GD, antithyroid drugs over 5 years with positive TRAb. Isolated PBMC RNA provided the starting material for the TCR library.

The sequences come from peripheral blood mononuclear cells (PBMCs), collected when the disease was refractory, from a patient treated with antithyroid drugs. The chain combines TRBV7-2 with TRBJ2-4, with TRBD1 identical over 10 bases. This clonotype was sampled from a female donor with Graves disease. The CDR3 protein is CASSLTGGADIQYF. Here the CDR3 DNA reads TGTGCCAGCAGCTTGACAGGGGGCGCCGACATTCAGTACTTC.